This passage covers 30 T cell receptor beta chains from one sample sequenced in a study of identical twins. MiXCR, applied by TCRdb to the 5' RACE reads, yields one record per CDR3 protein. Among 120,000 to 150,000 distinct CDR3 sequences listed, approximately 4% were seen once. The sample taken for sequencing was memory T cells sorted from blood. These receptors all come from a man younger than 35 in good health.

This clonotype was detected many times. The chain links TRBV6-5 to TRBJ1-4, with D possibly matching TRBD1 (5 bases). The V end was cut by 0 bases, the J end by 4 bases, with 6 bases between. This CDR3 region has 14 residues. Germline V CDR1 and CDR2: MNHEY, SVGAGI. The CDR3 here is CASSYSGGNEKLFF. The CDR3, as DNA: TGTGCCAGCAGTTACTCTGGGGGTAATGAAAAACTGTTTTTT.

This clonotype has at least ten counts. CDR3 sequence (DNA): TGCAGTGCACCCCCGCGAGTGGACGGGGAGCTGTTTTTT. Its protein is CSAPPRVDGELFF. This chain connects TRBV20-1 to TRBJ2-2; the D is unclear. Germline V gene sequence: CDR1 DFQATT, CDR2 SNEGSKA (reference sequence). The CDR3 covers 13 residues. Trimming cost V 6 bases and J 7 bases, with 15 bases left between them.

In regard to this clonotype: A read error may account for a junction end that differs from germline. This rearrangement joins TRBV12-3 or TRBV12-4 to TRBJ2-1; either TRBD1 or TRBD2 may fit D (5 bases each). The CDR3 extends over 14 amino acids. The CDR3 reads CACRGTDTYNEQFF. The CDR3 nucleotides read TGTGCCTGCAGAGGGACCGACACCTATAATGAGCAGTTCTTC.

This clonotype was observed many times. The V and J genes are TRBV10-3 and TRBJ2-2; D perhaps matches TRBD1 (5 bases). Germline CDR1 and CDR2: ENHRY and SYGVKD. There are 13 residues in the CDR3. CDR3 nucleotide sequence: TGTGCTTCACATCCAGGGTACACCGGGGAGCTGTTTTTT. This sequence encodes CASHPGYTGELFF.

This clonotype was seen a handful of times. V is TRBV15 and J is TRBJ1-1, with TRBD1 matching 9 bases. The CDR3 is 13 residues long. The germline CDR1 and CDR2 sequences are LNHNV and YYDKDF (reference sequence). With 1 base clipped from V and 7 bases from J, the junction kept 1 base outside the gene matches. CDR3 in DNA: TGTGCCACCAGCAGAGGGACAGGGGTTGAAGCTTTCTTT. It specifies CATSRGTGVEAFF.

As for this clonotype: A much larger clone differs from this one at a single base, so this may be a read error. This sequence joins TRBV12-3 or TRBV12-4 and TRBJ2-7; 11 bases are shared with TRBD1. The CDR3 consists of 16 residues. The CDR3 sequence: CASILRDRGFNYEQYF. DNA for the CDR3: TGTGCCAGCATTTTACGGGACAGGGGGTTCAACTACGAGCAGTACTTC.

This clonotype occurred many times. This sequence joins TRBV30 and TRBJ1-3; no clear D. Trimming stripped 4 bases from V and 1 base from J, with 8 bases between. This CDR3 has 13 amino acids. Per germline, CDR1 GTSNPN and CDR2 SVGIG (reference sequence). The CDR3 spells CAWIRVSGNTIYF. CDR3 coding DNA: TGTGCCTGGATAAGGGTTTCTGGAAACACCATATATTTT. The full variable domain, completed using reference TRBV30 and TRBJ1-3, is SQTIHQWPATLVQPVGSPLSLECTVEGTSNPNLYWYRQAAGRGLQLLFYSVGIGQISSEVPQNLSASRPQDRQFILSSKKLLLSDSGFYLCAWIRVSGNTIYFGEGSWLTVV.

This clonotype was observed many times. The chain is built from TRBV9 and TRBJ2-1; D may be TRBD2 (6 bases). The CDR3 sequence is 16 residues long. Germline V lookup: CDR1 SGDLS, CDR2 YYNGEE. Trimming removed 1 base at V and 0 bases at J, with 11 bases between. The CDR3 nucleotides are TGTGCCAGCAGCGTATCTGGAGGGGACTCCTACAATGAGCAGTTCTTC. It codes for CASSVSGGDSYNEQFF.

The chain joins TRBV9 to TRBJ2-3; possible D gene TRBD2, 5 bases. From germline, CDR1 is SGDLS and CDR2 YYNGEE. This CDR3 comprises 14 residues. Trimming cost V 2 bases and J 6 bases, with 13 bases left between them. This chain's CDR3 is CASSVGLRWDTQYF. In nucleotides, the CDR3 is TGTGCCAGCAGCGTCGGACTTCGCTGGGATACGCAGTATTTT.

There are many counts of this clonotype. The rearrangement links TRBV12-1 to TRBJ1-1. TRBV12-1 constitutes a pseudogene. CDR3 size: 15 residues. The CDR3 loop reads CASSQIWDSNTEAFF. The CDR3 DNA reads as TGTGCCAGCAGCCAAATTTGGGATTCAAACACTGAAGCTTTCTTT.

This clonotype was counted at least ten times. The V and J genes are TRBV30 and TRBJ1-1, with 7 bases fitting TRBD1. The CDR3 is 13 amino acids. Germline-derived CDR1 and CDR2 are GTSNPN and SVGIG (reference sequence). J was trimmed by 3 bases and V by 3 bases; bases with no gene match: 4. CDR3 DNA: TGTGCCTGGAGCGACAGGGCAGACACTGAAGCTTTCTTT. This translates into CAWSDRADTEAFF. The full variable domain, its missing parts supplied by reference TRBV30 and TRBJ1-1, is SQTIHQWPATLVQPVGSPLSLECTVEGTSNPNLYWYRQAAGRGLQLLFYSVGIGQISSEVPQNLSASRPQDRQFILSSKKLLLSDSGFYLCAWSDRADTEAFFGQGTRLTVV.

This clonotype has only a few counts. This chain joins TRBV29-1 and TRBJ1-3; tentatively, D is TRBD1 (6 bases). Trimming left V 6 bases short and J 0 bases short, with 9 bases between. CDR1 is SQVTM and CDR2 is ANQGSEA in the germline V gene. This CDR3 region has 13 residues. CDR3 DNA: TGCAGCGTAGGACAGACCTCTGGAAACACCATATATTTT. Residues: CSVGQTSGNTIYF.

This clonotype was counted at least ten times. The V and J genes are TRBV7-9 and TRBJ2-5; 8 bases match TRBD1. The V gene's germline CDR1 is SEHNR and CDR2 FQNEAQ (reference sequence). The junction had 8 bases not matched to a gene; V was cut back by 5 bases and J by 0 bases. The CDR3 is 16 amino acids. The CDR3 spells CASSPRDRRNQETQYF. The CDR3 bases are TGTGCCAGCAGCCCCCGGGACAGGCGTAACCAAGAGACCCAGTACTTC.

Ten or more counts support this clonotype. The chain uses TRBV3-1 and TRBJ2-7; D possibly corresponds to TRBD1 (6 bases). This CDR3 comprises 14 residues. V lost 4 bases and J lost 2, with 12 bases in between. Germline-derived CDR1 and CDR2 are LGHDT and YNNKEL (reference sequence). The CDR3 is CASSPNRETYEQYF. DNA of the CDR3: TGTGCCAGCAGCCCTAACAGGGAGACCTACGAGCAGTACTTC.

This clonotype was picked up many times. A read error may account for a junction end that differs from germline. The chain carries TRBV25-1 and TRBJ1-2; weak D call: TRBD1 (6 bases). This CDR3 has 14 amino acids. Germline V gene lookup returns CDR1 MGHDK and CDR2 SYGVNS. The CDR3 reads CASSESNRDYSYTF. The CDR3, as DNA: TGTGCCAGCAGTGAATCGAACAGGGACTATAGCTACACCTTC.

This clonotype was recorded at least ten times. This chain joins TRBV4-3 and TRBJ2-1, with 7 bases matching TRBD2. The CDR3 is made up of 15 amino acids. The germline V gene encodes CDR1 LGHNA and CDR2 YSLEER. Trimming at V came to 1 base and at J to 6 bases, leaving 6 bases not matched to a gene. CDR3 nucleotides: TGCGCCAGCAGCCAAGTAGTGGGAGGGCCCAATGAGCAGTTCTTC. Amino acid sequence: CASSQVVGGPNEQFF.

This clonotype has a count of ten or more. This chain joins TRBV7-8 and TRBJ2-5; D not resolved. Germline V gene sequence: CDR1 SGHVS, CDR2 FQNEAQ. V gave up 5 bases and J gave up 5 bases, with 9 bases separating them. There are 12 residues in the CDR3. CDR3 loop: CASSVDRETQYF. CDR3 coding DNA: TGTGCCAGCAGCGTCGATAGGGAGACCCAGTACTTC.

This clonotype was observed a few times. This may be a read error: a much more frequent sequence differs by one nucleotide. Without the conserved terminal phenylalanine or tryptophan, this CDR3 likely stems from a read error. The chain links TRBV4-3 to TRBJ2-1; D might be TRBD1 (5 bases). Germline CDR1 is LGHNA and CDR2 is YSLEER. V lost 2 bases, J lost 0 bases, and 8 bases lay in between. This CDR3 has 15 amino acids. The CDR3 DNA is TGCGCCAGCAGCCAACGGACAACCTCCTACAATGAGCAGTTCTAC. This codes for CASSQRTTSYNEQFY.

This chain uses TRBV27 with TRBJ2-7; tentatively, D is TRBD1 (5 bases). Germline CDR1 and CDR2: MNHEY and SMNVEV (reference sequence). This CDR3 region has 14 residues. Trimming shortened V by 3 bases and J by 6 bases, and 15 bases separated the two germline ends. Here the CDR3 DNA reads TGTGCCAGCAGTTTCTTTATCCAGGGCTCCGAGCAGTACTTC. It is translated as CASSFFIQGSEQYF.

Many counts were recorded for this clonotype. V is TRBV7-9 and J is TRBJ2-7, with 8 nucleotides matching TRBD2. The CDR3 contains 14 residues. In germline, CDR1 is SEHNR, CDR2 FQNEAQ (reference sequence). The V segment lost 5 bases and the J segment 6 bases; nucleotides outside the gene matches: 9. The CDR3 sequence is CASSRRAGAGEQYF. The CDR3 DNA sequence: TGTGCCAGCAGCCGACGAGCGGGAGCGGGCGAGCAGTACTTC.

In its sample, this clonotype was seen many times. J is TRBJ2-1 and V is TRBV20-1; D not resolved. Germline values: CDR1 DFQATT, CDR2 SNEGSKA (reference sequence). V lost 0 bases to trimming and J lost 2 bases, with 8 bases between them. The CDR3 is 14 residues long. As DNA, the CDR3 is TGCAGTGCTAGAGAACTCCTAACCTACAATGAGCAGTTCTTC. Its translation is CSARELLTYNEQFF.

This clonotype was seen at least ten times. The rearrangement joins TRBV12-3 or TRBV12-4 to TRBJ2-1; no reliable D call. The length of the CDR3 is 12 residues. V lost 4 bases to trimming and J lost 5 bases, with 6 bases between them. The CDR3 DNA reads as TGTGCCAGCAGTTCCAGAAACAATGAGCAGTTCTTC. It specifies CASSSRNNEQFF.

Here the CDR3 DNA reads TGTGCCAGCAGCCGCAGAGTGAACACTGAAGCTTTCTTT. It codes for CASSRRVNTEAFF. V gene TRBV14 combines with J gene TRBJ1-1; D uncertain. CDR1 and CDR2 (germline): SGHDN, FVKESK. The CDR3 is 13 amino acids. V was clipped by 4 bases and J by 0 bases, with 6 bases between them. Drawing the rest from reference TRBV14 and TRBJ1-1, the complete variable domain is EAGVTQFPSHSVIEKGQTVTLRCDPISGHDNLYWYRRVMGKEIKFLLHFVKESKQDESGMPNNRFLAERTGGTYSTLKVQPAELEDSGVYFCASSRRVNTEAFFGQGTRLTVV.

This clonotype was counted at least ten times. CDR3 amino acids: CASKEGVGVKNTGELFF. The CDR3 bases are TGTGCCAGCAAAGAGGGGGTGGGAGTTAAGAACACCGGGGAGCTGTTTTTT. The chain couples TRBV12-3 or TRBV12-4 to TRBJ2-2; D might be TRBD1 (6 bases). The CDR3 covers 17 residues. Trimming left V 7 bases short and J 1 base short, with 19 bases between.

This clonotype came up many times. V is TRBV7-3 and J is TRBJ2-7; D unresolved. The CDR3 runs 12 residues. The germline V and J ends were trimmed by 11 bases and 6 bases, with 17 bases remaining between them. CDR1 SGHTA and CDR2 FQGTGA come from the germline V gene. CDR3 sequence (DNA): TGTGCCGGGCTAGGACCAGTCTCCGAGCAGTACTTC. Translated: CAGLGPVSEQYF.

This clonotype was counted ten times or more. V and J are TRBV7-2 and TRBJ1-2; possibly TRBD1 for D (6 bases). The V end was cut by 5 bases, the J end by 4 bases, with 17 bases between. This CDR3 is 15 amino acids long. CDR1 and CDR2 (germline): SGHTA, FQGNSA. This CDR3 reads CASSPEGGLGYGYTF. The CDR3 DNA sequence: TGTGCCAGCAGCCCCGAGGGGGGTTTGGGCTATGGCTACACCTTC. Together with reference TRBV7-2 and TRBJ1-2, the CDR3 gives the full variable domain: GAGVSQSPSNKVTEKGKDVELRCDPISGHTALYWYRQSLGQGLEFLIYFQGNSAPDKSGLPSDRFSAERTGGSVSTLTIQRTQQEDSAVYLCASSPEGGLGYGYTFGSGTRLTVV.

This clonotype has ten or more counts. The chain recombines TRBV14 with TRBJ1-6; D unresolved. V was pared by 6 bases and J by 3 bases, with 6 bases between. Germline lookup yields CDR1 SGHDN and CDR2 FVKESK. The CDR3 runs 13 residues. CDR3 sequence reads: CASRQSYNSPLHF. The CDR3 DNA sequence: TGTGCCAGCAGACAGAGCTATAATTCACCCCTCCACTTT.

This clonotype showed up many times. The rearrangement uses TRBV11-2 and TRBJ2-1; no clear D. Between the trimmed V and J ends, which lost 2 bases and 7 bases, there was a span of 9 bases. The CDR3 length is 13 residues. Germline V CDR1 and CDR2: SGHAT, FQNNGV. The CDR3 coding sequence is TGTGCCAGCAGCTTATTTAGAGTGAATGAGCAGTTCTTC. This sequence encodes CASSLFRVNEQFF.

This clonotype was seen many times. V and J are TRBV12-3 or TRBV12-4 and TRBJ1-2, with TRBD1 matching 8 bases. This CDR3 spans 12 amino acids. The V and J ends lost 7 bases and 8 bases, in that order; junction bases with no gene match: 6. CDR3 amino acids: CASTLDREGYTF. Here the CDR3 DNA reads TGTGCCAGCACCCTGGACAGGGAGGGCTACACCTTC.

This chain joins TRBV5-6 and TRBJ2-1, with D perhaps matching TRBD1 or TRBD2 (5 bases each). CDR1 SGHDT and CDR2 YYEEEE come from the germline V gene. Trimming removed 0 bases at V and 3 bases at J, with 10 bases between. This CDR3 is 15 amino acids long. For the CDR3, the DNA is TGTGCCAGCAGCTTGGGGGGCGGGTACTACAATGAGCAGTTCTTC. It is translated as CASSLGGGYYNEQFF.